This T cell receptor (beta chain) was identified in a study of blood T cell repertoires in COVID-19. The protocol was immunoSEQ multiplex PCR, while the TCRdb copy is restricted to in-frame clones and leaves out a portion. The table includes a few hundred thousand clones, about nine tenths detected once. The sample comprised PBMCs or T cells enriched from blood (not recorded which). The receptor comes from a young woman who had been exposed to COVID-19.

The CDR3 protein is CASSPRPGQGAGQPQHF. The DNA of the CDR3 is TGTGCCAGCAGCCCCAGACCCGGACAGGGGGCAGGGCAGCCCCAGCATTTT. The genes are TRBV7-6 and TRBJ1-5, with 11 bases identical to TRBD1. V lost 5 bases to trimming and J lost 7 bases; unmatched junction nucleotides: 13. In germline, CDR1 is SGHVS, CDR2 FNYEAQ. This CDR3 is 17 amino acids long.